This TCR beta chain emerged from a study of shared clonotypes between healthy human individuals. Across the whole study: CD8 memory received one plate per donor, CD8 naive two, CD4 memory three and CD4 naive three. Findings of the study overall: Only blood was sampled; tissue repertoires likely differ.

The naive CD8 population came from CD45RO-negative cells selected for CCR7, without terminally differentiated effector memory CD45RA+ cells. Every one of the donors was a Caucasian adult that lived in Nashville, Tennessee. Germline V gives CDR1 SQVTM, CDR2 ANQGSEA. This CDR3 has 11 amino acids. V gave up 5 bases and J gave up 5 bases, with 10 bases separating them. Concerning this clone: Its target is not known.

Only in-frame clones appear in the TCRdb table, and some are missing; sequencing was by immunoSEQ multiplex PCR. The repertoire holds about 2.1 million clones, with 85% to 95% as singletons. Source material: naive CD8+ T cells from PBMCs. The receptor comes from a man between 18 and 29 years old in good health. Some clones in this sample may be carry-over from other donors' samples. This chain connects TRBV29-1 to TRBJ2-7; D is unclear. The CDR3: CSVPQANEQYF. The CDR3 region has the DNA TGCAGCGTTCCCCAGGCGAACGAGCAGTACTTC.